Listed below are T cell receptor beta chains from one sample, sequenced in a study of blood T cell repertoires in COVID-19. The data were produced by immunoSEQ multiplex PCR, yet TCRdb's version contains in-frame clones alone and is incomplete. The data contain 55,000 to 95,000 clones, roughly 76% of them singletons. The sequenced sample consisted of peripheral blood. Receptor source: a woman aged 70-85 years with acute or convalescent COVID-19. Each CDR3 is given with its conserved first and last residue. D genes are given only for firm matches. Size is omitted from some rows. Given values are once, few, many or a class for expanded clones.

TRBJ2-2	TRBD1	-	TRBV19	CASSTLGTGENTGELFF	TGTGCCAGTAGTACCCTTGGGACAGGGGAGAACACCGGGGAGCTGTTTTTT
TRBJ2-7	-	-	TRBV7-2	CASSPPTGSYEQYF	TGTGCCAGCAGCCCCCCCACCGGTTCCTACGAGCAGTACTTC
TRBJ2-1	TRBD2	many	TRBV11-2	CASSSSGNRHEQFF	TGTGCCAGCAGCAGTAGCGGGAACCGCCATGAGCAGTTCTTC
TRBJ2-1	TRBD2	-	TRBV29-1	CSVGLAGGGYNEQFF	TGCAGCGTGGGACTAGCGGGAGGGGGGTACAATGAGCAGTTCTTC
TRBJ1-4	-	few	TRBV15	CATSRAGRVDEKLFF	TGTGCCACCAGCAGAGCGGGCAGGGTGGATGAAAAACTGTTTTTT
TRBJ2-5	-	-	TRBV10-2	CASLYSGQETQYF	TGCGCCAGCTTGTATAGCGGCCAAGAGACCCAGTACTTC
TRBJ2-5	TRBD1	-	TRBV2	CASAFVGGAETQYF	TGTGCCAGCGCCTTTGTAGGGGGCGCTGAGACCCAGTACTTC
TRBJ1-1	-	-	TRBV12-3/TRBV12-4	CASSGLVGPFF	TGTGCCAGCAGTGGACTTGTGGGTCCTTTCTTT
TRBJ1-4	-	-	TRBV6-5	CAGGAQNEKLFF	TGTGCCGGTGGGGCGCAGAATGAAAAACTGTTTTTT
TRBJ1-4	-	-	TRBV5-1	CASSLTHLTTDEIVF	TGCGCCAGCAGCTTGACCCACCTAACGACAGATGAGATCGTGTTT
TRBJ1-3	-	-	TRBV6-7	CATRGNSGNTIYF	TGTGCCACTAGAGGGAACTCTGGAAACACCATATATTTT
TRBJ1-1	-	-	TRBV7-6	CASSLGGQGVNTEAFF	TGTGCCAGCAGCTTAGGTGGGCAGGGCGTGAACACTGAAGCTTTCTTT
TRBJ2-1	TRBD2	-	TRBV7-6	CASSSTSGRAPLSYNEQFF	TGTGCCAGCAGCTCGACTAGCGGGAGGGCCCCGCTCTCCTACAATGAGCAGTTCTTC
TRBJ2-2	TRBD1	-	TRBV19	CASGSDGTANTGELFF	TGTGCCAGTGGATCGGACGGGACAGCGAACACCGGGGAGCTGTTTTTT
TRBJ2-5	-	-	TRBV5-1	CASSLEQIGETQYF	TGCGCCAGCAGCTTGGAACAGATCGGAGAGACCCAGTACTTC
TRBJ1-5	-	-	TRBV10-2	CASSDIPVSNQPQHF	TGCGCCAGCAGTGACATCCCAGTGTCGAATCAGCCCCAGCATTTT
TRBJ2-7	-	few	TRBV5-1	CASSYPVPNEQYF	TGCGCCAGCAGCTACCCTGTACCTAATGAGCAGTACTTC
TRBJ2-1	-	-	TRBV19	CASRLRETEQFF	TGTGCCAGTAGGTTGAGGGAGACTGAGCAGTTCTTC
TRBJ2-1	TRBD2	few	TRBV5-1	CASSLVLTGTSGTMSQFF	TGCGCCAGCAGCTTGGTATTAACCGGGACTAGCGGTACAATGAGTCAGTTCTTC
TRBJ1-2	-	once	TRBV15	CATSRDQNTRSPGYTF	TGTGCCACCAGCAGAGATCAGAATACCCGTTCCCCTGGCTACACCTTC
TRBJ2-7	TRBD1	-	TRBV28	CASIGQGGRAYEQYF	TGTGCCAGCATTGGACAGGGGGGCCGCGCCTACGAGCAGTACTTC
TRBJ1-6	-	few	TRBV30	CAGSGKGTSPLHF	TGTGCCGGTAGCGGTAAGGGTACTTCACCCCTCCACTTT